These 19 T cell receptor beta chains originate from one sample sequenced in a study of molecular identifiers for immune sequencing clone quantification (dated by TCRdb to the late 2010s). Libraries were prepared through PCR. Sequencing relied on a NextSeq 500. Starting from the raw public reads, TCRdb applied fastp trimming at Q25, assembled clones with MiXCR and retained in-frame beta chains. Every entry covers one CDR3 protein and lists the most common genes and DNA from its rows. The sample profile shows roughly 320,000 distinct CDR3 sequences; roughly 24% of them were found once. The leading ten clones occupy about 0.71% of the sample. The sample was naive CD8+ T cells from blood, with Jurkat cell RNA spiked in. What the cell subset or site label conveys for this sample: FACS-sorted CD8+CD4-CCR7+CD45RA+ naive T cells. The origin of the receptors is a human donor in good health. Some libraries in this study had Jurkat cell RNA spiked in.

Turning to this clonotype: One base away lies a much larger clone, so this may be a sequencing read error. This CDR3 fails to terminate in the conserved phenylalanine or tryptophan, so it likely reflects a read error. Because the CDR3's place on the DNA is in doubt, the DNA is left out and the CDR3 is given as listed by TCRdb. The rearrangement joins TRBV28 to TRBJ1-1. Inclusive of both ends, the CDR3 amounts to 13 amino acids. The germline gives CDR1 MDHEN, CDR2 SYDVKM. This CDR3 reads CASSLYAVDGASL.

This clonotype was observed a handful of times. The J gene is TRBJ2-7, the V gene TRBV7-2; 10 bases align to TRBD2. Germline V gene sequence: CDR1 SGHTA, CDR2 FQGNSA. The CDR3 is made up of 16 amino acids. V was pared by 4 bases and J by 4 bases, with 10 bases of the junction left unmatched. The chain's CDR3 is CASSYPGLAGVYEQYF. The CDR3 nucleotides are TGTGCCAGCAGCTACCCCGGGCTAGCGGGAGTTTACGAGCAGTACTTC. The whole variable domain, remainder taken from reference TRBV7-2 and TRBJ2-7, is GAGVSQSPSNKVTEKGKDVELRCDPISGHTALYWYRQSLGQGLEFLIYFQGNSAPDKSGLPSDRFSAERTGGSVSTLTIQRTQQEDSAVYLCASSYPGLAGVYEQYFGPGTRLTVT.

In regard to this clonotype: One end of the junction varies from germline; a read error may be responsible. The rearrangement links TRBV9 to TRBJ2-2; D is ambiguous. Germline V lookup: CDR1 SGDLS, CDR2 YYNGEE. The CDR3 sequence is 13 residues long. The CDR3 region has the DNA TGTGCCAGCCGCGTGGGCGACACCGGGGAGCTGTTTTTT. It translates to CASRVGDTGELFF.

This clonotype was seen many times. J is TRBJ1-2 and V is TRBV12-3 or TRBV12-4; TRBD1 is a possible D gene (5 bases). Trimming removed 1 base at V and 8 bases at J, with 11 bases between. The CDR3 spans 13 residues. The CDR3 DNA reads TGTGCCAGCAGTTTAGGGGACCCCGAGGGCTACACCTTC. Protein: CASSLGDPEGYTF.

For the CDR3, the DNA is TGTGCCAGCAGCCACCTATCCTTTGTCACTAGCGGGAACACAGATACGCAGTATTTT. This sequence encodes CASSHLSFVTSGNTDTQYF. This chain links TRBV7-2 with TRBJ2-3; the match to TRBD2 covers 10 bases. With V trimmed by 5 bases and J by 2 bases, 16 bases remained unmatched. The germline gives CDR1 SGHTA, CDR2 FQGNSA. This CDR3 has 19 amino acids.

This clonotype was seen a few times. This chain links TRBV2 with TRBJ2-5; 9 bases line up with TRBD2. Germline V lookup: CDR1 SNHLY, CDR2 FYNNEI. The CDR3 covers 14 residues. Unmatched junction bases numbered 4, after V lost 6 bases and J lost 2 bases. CDR3 region: CASSWTSEQETQYF. The CDR3 DNA is TGTGCCAGCAGCTGGACTAGCGAGCAAGAGACCCAGTACTTC.

This clonotype occurred many times. This chain joins TRBV7-9 and TRBJ2-7, with D possibly TRBD2 on 5 matching bases. Trimming stripped 5 bases from V and 3 bases from J, with 14 bases between. This CDR3 region has 14 residues. Germline CDR1 SEHNR, CDR2 FQNEAQ (reference sequence). The CDR3 spells CASSLGGTHYEQYF. The CDR3 bases are TGTGCCAGCAGCCTAGGAGGAACCCACTACGAGCAGTACTTC.

Notes on this clonotype: This may arise from a read error, as a much more abundant clone is one base away. V gene TRBV9 combines with J gene TRBJ1-4; weak D call: TRBD1 (6 bases). The CDR3 loop spans 13 amino acids. Germline assignment: CDR1 SGDLS and CDR2 YYNGEE. V lost 5 bases and J lost 8, with 13 bases in between. CDR3 nucleotides: TGTGCCAGCAGAGGGGACAACCAGGAAAAACTGTTTTTT. As protein: CASRGDNQEKLFF.

In this sample, this clonotype turned up many times. V is TRBV29-1 and J is TRBJ1-2; 9 nucleotides align to TRBD1. Germline V gives CDR1 SQVTM, CDR2 ANQGSEA. The ends lost 7 bases at V and 8 bases at J; junction bases unmatched: 14. This CDR3 comprises 14 residues. The CDR3 DNA reads TGCAGCGCCGTTTCCCGGGACAGGGCCGAAGGCTACACCTTC. Translating it yields CSAVSRDRAEGYTF.

This clonotype showed up just a few times. This rearrangement joins TRBV29-1 to TRBJ1-1; tentatively, D is TRBD1 (5 bases). CDR3 size: 10 residues. V was pared by 6 bases and J by 11 bases, with 13 bases between. Looked up from germline, CDR1 is SQVTM and CDR2 is ANQGSEA. This CDR3 is CSVRGVMAFF. The CDR3 DNA follows: TGCAGCGTGCGAGGGGTTATGGCTTTCTTT.

This clonotype was recorded a few times. The chain employs TRBV14 and TRBJ1-1; D ambiguous. The germline V gene encodes CDR1 SGHDN and CDR2 FVKESK. Trimming took 4 bases from V and 2 from J, leaving 8 bases between them. The CDR3 extends over 13 amino acids. The CDR3 region has the DNA TGTGCCAGCAGCCGTTTTGGAAACACTGAAGCTTTCTTT. It is translated as CASSRFGNTEAFF.

In this sample, this clonotype turned up many times. The chain uses TRBV14 and TRBJ2-3; D could derive from TRBD1 or TRBD2 (5 bases each). The CDR3 is 16 amino acids. CDR1 is SGHDN, CDR2 FVKESK, per germline. V lost 2 bases and J 1 base, leaving 13 bases between the germline ends. CDR3 protein: CASSQNPGPRTDTQYF. The DNA of the CDR3 is TGTGCCAGCAGCCAAAACCCGGGGCCACGCACAGATACGCAGTATTTT.

This clonotype has more than one count but fewer than ten. The CDR3 spells CASSLSGGAVNEQFF. The CDR3 DNA reads TGTGCCAGCAGCCTTAGCGGGGGGGCAGTCAATGAGCAGTTCTTC. V gene TRBV11-2 combines with J gene TRBJ2-1; 11 bases line up with TRBD2. The CDR3 runs 15 residues. Trimming took 5 bases from V and 6 from J; bases not matched to a gene: 6. The V gene's germline CDR1 is SGHAT and CDR2 FQNNGV.

This clonotype has at least ten counts. This rearrangement joins TRBV19 to TRBJ2-2, with D tentatively TRBD1 (6 bases). V was pared by 7 bases and J by 6 bases, with 12 bases between. The germline CDR1 and CDR2 sequences are LNHDA and SQIVND (reference sequence). The CDR3 runs 13 residues. The CDR3 coding sequence is TGTGCCAGTACTCAGGGGTTTGCCGGGGAGCTGTTTTTT. This gives the protein CASTQGFAGELFF. Drawing the rest from reference TRBV19 and TRBJ2-2, the complete variable domain is DGGITQSPKYLFRKEGQNVTLSCEQNLNHDAMYWYRQDPGQGLRLIYYSQIVNDFQKGDIAEGYSVSREKKESFPLTVTSAQKNPTAFYLCASTQGFAGELFFGEGSRLTVL.

The genes are TRBV7-9 and TRBJ2-7; TRBD2 matches at 9 bases. The CDR3 is made up of 17 amino acids. J gave up 0 bases and V 6 bases, and 12 bases lay outside the gene matches. CDR1 SEHNR and CDR2 FQNEAQ come from the germline V gene (reference sequence). The CDR3 is CASSPLLSGGSSYEQYF. The CDR3 DNA reads as TGTGCCAGCAGTCCCCTCCTTAGCGGGGGAAGCTCCTACGAGCAGTACTTC.

V and J are TRBV4-2 and TRBJ2-7; a possible D gene is TRBD2 (5 bases). The ends were cut back, 4 bases at V and 2 bases at J, with 18 bases in the middle. The length of the CDR3 is 16 residues. CDR1 is LGHNA and CDR2 is YNFKEQ in the germline V gene. The CDR3: CASSPNQRTRTYEQYF. The CDR3 bases are TGTGCCAGCAGCCCGAACCAAAGGACTCGCACCTACGAGCAGTACTTC.

This clonotype showed up just a few times. The CDR3 DNA follows: TGTGCCACCAATCATGGGGTAGCGGAATGGGAGACCCAGTACTTC. Its translation: CATNHGVAEWETQYF. The genes are TRBV7-2 and TRBJ2-5, with D possibly TRBD2 on 6 matching bases. V was trimmed by 10 bases and J by 5 bases, leaving 23 bases between them. Germline CDR1 is SGHTA and CDR2 is FQGNSA. The CDR3 loop spans 15 amino acids.

The chain has TRBV12-5 and TRBJ1-5; D not certain. Trimming left V 5 bases short and J 4 bases short, with 6 bases between. The germline V gene has CDR1 LGHNT and CDR2 FRNRAP. This CDR3 has 12 residues. The CDR3 is CASGPTNQPQHF. For the CDR3, the DNA is TGTGCTAGTGGTCCTACTAATCAGCCCCAGCATTTT.

Points on this clonotype: It may be a read error: a sequence one base away is much more abundant. Because the CDR3 is missing its conserved closing phenylalanine or tryptophan, this is likely a read error. The chain recombines TRBV6-2 or TRBV6-3 with TRBJ1-1; no definite D call. The CDR3 loop spans 12 amino acids. Trimming shortened V by 6 bases and J by 6 bases, and 11 bases separated the two germline ends. The germline V gene has CDR1 MNHEY and CDR2 SVGEGT. In DNA, the CDR3 is TGTGCCAGCAGCCAACAGAGTCCTGAAGCTTTCCTT. It translates to CASSQQSPEAFL.